What follows describes a single T cell receptor beta chain. This clone was recorded a few times. The antigen this receptor binds is unknown. Base qualities are not recorded, but no much larger clone differs from it by a single base. V lost 2 bases and J lost 11 bases; the stretch between them is 7 bases long. Looking up the germline V gene (reference sequence) yields CDR1 SEHNR and CDR2 FQNEAQ. From the cysteine through the phenylalanine, the CDR3 covers 12 amino acids. Only CDR3 DNA remains: 36 bases, in frame from the first base. This specimen comes from a study of graft-versus-host responses after intestinal transplantation (dated by TCRdb to 2020 to 2023). Turning to the overall study: Multivisceral, liver-intestinal, or isolated intestinal transplants were received by the recipients. Bulk TCR-beta CDR3 sequencing was used to track graft-versus-host and host-versus-graft alloreactive T cell clones in the graft, circulation and bone marrow after intestinal transplantation. Of the 20 to 25 intestinal transplant recipients enrolled in the cohort, one of whom was a retransplant, a few patients without pretransplant specimens were excluded. To identify alloreactive clones, pre-transplant mixed lymphocyte reaction products were sequenced and compared with unstimulated pre-transplant donor and recipient T cells. Anti-thymocyte globulin induction was given to all recipients, followed by maintenance tacrolimus and steroids for two to four years. Donor T cell macrochimerism was defined as a peak of at least 4% donor T cells among recipient peripheral blood mononuclear cells. Rather than being sequenced by the commercial service, samples from a few later patients were sequenced in-house on an Illumina MiSeq and processed with MiXCR.

Study-wide conclusions, independent of this receptor: The conclusions were limited by the relatively low number and heterogeneity of the intestinal transplant patients. In patients with donor T cell macrochimerism, the allografts had high GvH to HvG T cell clonal ratios. Early after transplant, peak levels of circulating GvH clones were found to be associated with declines in HvG clones. GvH clones were found in recipient bone marrow, and some of the GvH clones appeared earlier in ileal mucosa or blood, which is consistent with an intestinal mucosal origin.

The library was generated by the immunoSEQ multiplex PCR assay. In most patients, genomic DNA was isolated using the Qiagen DNeasy Blood and Tissue Kit and sent frozen to Adaptive Biotechnologies for TCR sequencing. High-throughput TCR-beta CDR3 sequencing of genomic DNA from most patients was performed by Adaptive Biotechnologies. As for the authors' bioinformatics: Adaptive's ImmunoSEQ software supplied the TCR sequencing data for 15 to 20 patients, while MiXCR and VDJtools were used to process a few other patients. To correct CD4 versus CD8 sorting errors, any sequence found in both subsets at a frequency ratio below 5:1 was removed. Because the origin of CDR3 nucleotide sequences shared between donor and recipient could not be assigned, those sequences were removed. To count as alloreactive, a clone needed at least 2-fold expansion over unstimulated cells and a minimum CFSE-low frequency of 0.002% (template counts) or 0.001% (read counts). A clone was considered mappable if detected in the sequenced pre-transplant spleen, lymph node, or MLR CFSE-low populations of the donor or recipient. Cumulative frequency of alloreactive clones was calculated as a percentage of all sequences weighted by copy number. TCRdb holds this immuneACCESS table with in-frame rearrangements only. Some clones are missing; in checked studies, unresolved V genes explain under half, and the rest has no known cause. V and J calls and clone size follow that table, whereas D and trimming were derived from the DNA. The sample table records about 39,000 clones; roughly 96% of these occur just once. The ten largest clones take up roughly 0.22% of the sample.

Reading the label with the study, this specimen's time point is: cells obtained before transplantation from donor or recipient. CD3+CD4+ and CD3+CD8+ populations were FACS-sorted from unstimulated pre-transplant donor and recipient cells taken from spleen or lymph nodes. This material consisted of unstimulated CD8+ T cells sorted from spleen or lymph node cells, taken before transplant. This sequence uses TRBV7-9 and TRBJ1-6; TRBD1 is a weak D gene call, 6 bases matching. The TCR comes from a human donor who was the organ donor for an intestinal transplant. At the DNA level, the sequence is TGTGCCAGCAGCTTACAGGGGACACCCCTCCACTTT. Translated, this is CASSLQGTPLHF.